Presented here are 5 T cell receptor beta chains from one specimen sequenced in a study of early T cells in non-severe SARS-CoV-2 infection. Using its own MiXCR run on the 5' RACE reads, TCRdb lists one record per CDR3 protein. Of about 49,000 distinct CDR3 sequences listed, over 3.5% are singletons. The sample consisted of whole blood. Receptor source: an adult who was a healthcare worker with PCR-confirmed SARS-CoV-2 infection or an uninfected control (not recorded which).

The sample holds many counts of this clonotype. The CDR3 loop reads CSVGLAKNTGELFF. The CDR3 DNA reads as TGCAGCGTTGGCCTAGCTAAAAACACCGGGGAGCTGTTTTTT. The rearrangement uses TRBV29-1 and TRBJ2-2; TRBD2 might be the D (5 bases). The CDR3 sequence is 14 residues long. The V gene lost 4 bases and the J gene lost 2 bases, with 11 bases spanning the gap. Germline-derived CDR1 and CDR2 are SQVTM and ANQGSEA.

This rearrangement joins TRBV4-3 to TRBJ1-1; D gene unclear. The CDR3 consists of 15 residues. Trimming cost V 0 bases and J 0 bases, with 8 bases left between them. Per germline, CDR1 LGHNA and CDR2 YSLEER. DNA of the CDR3: TGCGCCAGCAGCCAAGATAGAGGCATGAACACTGAAGCTTTCTTT. As protein: CASSQDRGMNTEAFF.

This clonotype was recorded at least ten times. The J gene is TRBJ1-1, the V gene TRBV14, with D perhaps TRBD1 (5 bases). This CDR3 spans 16 amino acids. Germline CDR1 SGHDN, CDR2 FVKESK. The ends were cut back, 5 bases at V and 1 base at J, with 17 bases in the middle. CDR3 sequence: CASSRRAGNANTEAFF. The CDR3 region has the DNA TGTGCCAGCAGCAGACGGGCAGGGAACGCGAACACTGAAGCTTTCTTT.

This clonotype was seen a handful of times. The V call is TRBV29-1, the J call TRBJ1-2; 7 bases match TRBD1. Germline trimming cut 5 bases from V and 3 bases from J; bases unmatched to any gene: 6. Germline V gene sequence: CDR1 SQVTM, CDR2 ANQGSEA. The CDR3 spans 13 residues. CDR3 nucleotide sequence: TGCAGCGTTAAGGGGGCGCAGCACTATGGCTACACCTTC. Residues: CSVKGAQHYGYTF.

This clonotype was seen many times. The J gene is TRBJ1-3, the V gene TRBV20-1; maybe TRBD1 (6 bases). V was trimmed by 0 bases and J by 3 bases, leaving 15 bases between them. The CDR3 covers 16 residues. Germline V gene sequence: CDR1 DFQATT, CDR2 SNEGSKA (reference sequence). CDR3: CSAREMGTLRGNTIYF. The CDR3 DNA sequence: TGCAGTGCTAGAGAAATGGGGACACTCCGTGGAAACACCATATATTTT.